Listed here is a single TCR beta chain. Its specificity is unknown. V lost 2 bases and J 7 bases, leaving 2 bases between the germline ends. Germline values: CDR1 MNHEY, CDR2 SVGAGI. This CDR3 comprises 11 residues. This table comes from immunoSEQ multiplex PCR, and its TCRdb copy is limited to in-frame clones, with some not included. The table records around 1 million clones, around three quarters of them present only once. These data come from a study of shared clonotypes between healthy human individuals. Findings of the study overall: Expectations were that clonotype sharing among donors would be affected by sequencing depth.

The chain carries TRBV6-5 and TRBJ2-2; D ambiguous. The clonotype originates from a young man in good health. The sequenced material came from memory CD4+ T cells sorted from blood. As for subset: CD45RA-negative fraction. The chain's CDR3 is CASSYGGELFF. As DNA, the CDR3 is TGTGCCAGCAGTTACGGCGGGGAGCTGTTTTTT.